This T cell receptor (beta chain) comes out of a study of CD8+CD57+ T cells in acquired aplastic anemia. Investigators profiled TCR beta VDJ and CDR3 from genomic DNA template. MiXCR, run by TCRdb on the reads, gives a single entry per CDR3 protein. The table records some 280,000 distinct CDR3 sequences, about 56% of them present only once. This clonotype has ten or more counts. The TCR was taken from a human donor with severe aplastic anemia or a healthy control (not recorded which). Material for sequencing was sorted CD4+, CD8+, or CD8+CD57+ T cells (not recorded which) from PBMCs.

CDR3 region: CASSRGTGGLVSGAFF. The CDR3 DNA follows: TGTGCCAGCAGTCGAGGGACAGGGGGACTTGTCTCAGGAGCTTTCTTT. This sequence joins TRBV6-5 and TRBJ1-1; 11 bases fit TRBD1. The CDR3 spans 16 residues. The V and J ends lost 5 bases and 10 bases, in that order; junction bases with no gene match: 15. Germline assignment: CDR1 MNHEY and CDR2 SVGAGI.